This entry features one TCR beta chain sequence. What it binds is not known. The germline V gene has CDR1 MNHEY and CDR2 SMNVEV (reference sequence). The CDR3 consists of 14 residues. With 5 bases clipped from V and 3 bases from J, the junction kept 6 bases outside the gene matches. The study enrolled healthy HIV-negative adults without recent acute infections or vaccinations as donors. This record comes from a study of shared clonotypes between healthy human individuals. Study conclusions and caveats: Clonotype sharing across a few donors was observed for around 5% of naive CD4 clonotypes. Richness estimates generally favored naive over memory subsets.

Here immunoSEQ multiplex PCR was the method, and the copy in TCRdb shows in-frame clones only, minus some. This table has over 2 million clones, under 95% appearing once. The sequence was collected from a man younger than 35 in good health. Some clones in this sample may be carry-over from other donors' samples. The chain couples TRBV27 to TRBJ2-7, with 8 bases that match TRBD1. The source material was naive CD4+ T cells from PBMCs. Stated subset: CD45RA+ positively selected. For the CDR3, the DNA is TGTGCCAGCAGTATCGACAGGGGATACTACGAGCAGTACTTC. As protein: CASSIDRGYYEQYF.